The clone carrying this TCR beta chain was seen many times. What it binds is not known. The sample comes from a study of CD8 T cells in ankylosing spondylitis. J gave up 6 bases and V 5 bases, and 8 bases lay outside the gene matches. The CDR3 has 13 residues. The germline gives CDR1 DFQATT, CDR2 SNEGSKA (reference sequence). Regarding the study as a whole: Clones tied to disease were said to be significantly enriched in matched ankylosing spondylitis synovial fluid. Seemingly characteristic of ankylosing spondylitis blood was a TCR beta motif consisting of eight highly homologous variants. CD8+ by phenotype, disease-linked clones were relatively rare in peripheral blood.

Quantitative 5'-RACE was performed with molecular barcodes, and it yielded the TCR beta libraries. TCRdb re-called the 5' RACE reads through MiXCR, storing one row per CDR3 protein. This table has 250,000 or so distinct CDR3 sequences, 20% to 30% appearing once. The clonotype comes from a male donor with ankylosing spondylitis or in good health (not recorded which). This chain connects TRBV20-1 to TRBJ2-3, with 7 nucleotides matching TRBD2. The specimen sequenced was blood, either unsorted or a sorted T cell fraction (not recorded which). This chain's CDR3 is CSAHWRGRDTQYF. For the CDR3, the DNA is TGCAGTGCTCATTGGCGGGGGAGGGATACGCAGTATTTT.